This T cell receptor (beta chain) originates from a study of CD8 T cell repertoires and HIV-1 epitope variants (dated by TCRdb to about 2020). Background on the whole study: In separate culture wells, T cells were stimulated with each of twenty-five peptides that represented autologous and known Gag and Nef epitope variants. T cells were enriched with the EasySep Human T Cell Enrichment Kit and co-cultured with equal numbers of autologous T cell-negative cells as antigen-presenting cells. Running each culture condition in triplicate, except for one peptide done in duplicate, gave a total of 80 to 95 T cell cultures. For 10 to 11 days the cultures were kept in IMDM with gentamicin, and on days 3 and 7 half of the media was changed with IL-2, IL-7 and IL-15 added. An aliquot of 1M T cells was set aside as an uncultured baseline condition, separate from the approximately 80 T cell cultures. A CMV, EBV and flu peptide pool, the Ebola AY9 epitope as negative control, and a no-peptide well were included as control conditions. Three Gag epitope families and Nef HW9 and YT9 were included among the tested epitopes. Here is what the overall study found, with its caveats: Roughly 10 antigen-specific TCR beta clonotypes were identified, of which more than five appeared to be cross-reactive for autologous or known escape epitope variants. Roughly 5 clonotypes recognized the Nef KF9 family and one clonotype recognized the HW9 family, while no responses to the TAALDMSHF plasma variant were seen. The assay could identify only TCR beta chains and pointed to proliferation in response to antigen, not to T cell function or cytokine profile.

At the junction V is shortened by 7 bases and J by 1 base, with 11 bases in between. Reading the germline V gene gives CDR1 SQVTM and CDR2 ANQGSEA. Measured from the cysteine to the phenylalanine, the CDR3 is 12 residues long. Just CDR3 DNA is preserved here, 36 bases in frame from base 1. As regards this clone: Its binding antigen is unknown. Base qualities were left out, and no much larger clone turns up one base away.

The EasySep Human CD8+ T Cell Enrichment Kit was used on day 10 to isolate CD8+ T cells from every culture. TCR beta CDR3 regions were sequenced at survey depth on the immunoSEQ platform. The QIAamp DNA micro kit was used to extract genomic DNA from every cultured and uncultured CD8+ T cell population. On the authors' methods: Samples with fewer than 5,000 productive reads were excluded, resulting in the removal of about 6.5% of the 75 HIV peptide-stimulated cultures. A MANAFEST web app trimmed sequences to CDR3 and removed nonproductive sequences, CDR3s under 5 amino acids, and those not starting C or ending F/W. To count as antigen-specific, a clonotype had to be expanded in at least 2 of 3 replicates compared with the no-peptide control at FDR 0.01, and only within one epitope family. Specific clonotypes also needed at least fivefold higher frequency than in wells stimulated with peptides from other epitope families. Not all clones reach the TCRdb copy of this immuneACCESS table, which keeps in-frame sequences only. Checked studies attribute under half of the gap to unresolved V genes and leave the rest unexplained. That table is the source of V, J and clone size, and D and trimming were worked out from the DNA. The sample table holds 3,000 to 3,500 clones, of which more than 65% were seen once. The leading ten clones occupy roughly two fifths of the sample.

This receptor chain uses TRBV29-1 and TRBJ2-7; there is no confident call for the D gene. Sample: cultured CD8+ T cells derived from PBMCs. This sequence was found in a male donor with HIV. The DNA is TGCAGCGCCCCCGGACCTTCCTACGAGCAGTACTTC. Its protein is CSAPGPSYEQYF.